The clone carrying this T cell receptor (beta chain) appeared a few times. The antigen remains undetermined. The CDR3 is 13 amino acids. Germline V gene sequence: CDR1 GTSNPN, CDR2 SVGIG (reference sequence). Trimming left V 0 bases short and J 2 bases short, with 7 bases between. cDNA synthesis used the whole RNA isolate, giving expressed TCRB sequences. Data came from immunoSEQ multiplex PCR; TCRdb stores just in-frame clones and leaves some out. The table lists 350,000 or so clones, about 20% of them singletons, with 0.035% to 0.055% in the top ten. The sample is drawn from a study of beta chain features in type 1 diabetes. Study-level results: PCR might preferentially amplify shorter templates, equally in patients and controls. Among all four CD4+ subsets, Type 1 diabetes patients had TCRB CDR3s that were moderately but significantly shorter.

The chain combines TRBV30 with TRBJ1-2; tentative D call: TRBD1 (5 bases). This receptor was identified in a woman aged 18-30 years in good health. The sample taken for sequencing was naive CD4+ T cells from blood. CDR3 nucleotides: TGTGCCTGGAGTGTAGGGGTAAACTATGGCTACACCTTC. It translates to CAWSVGVNYGYTF. The full variable domain, rest sourced from reference TRBV30 and TRBJ1-2, is SQTIHQWPATLVQPVGSPLSLECTVEGTSNPNLYWYRQAAGRGLQLLFYSVGIGQISSEVPQNLSASRPQDRQFILSSKKLLLSDSGFYLCAWSVGVNYGYTFGSGTRLTVV.